The rows below give T cell receptor beta chains drawn from one sample of a study of cytomegalovirus exposure and HLA in healthy donors. Libraries were prepared by immunoSEQ multiplex PCR; TCRdb keeps only in-frame clonotypes and omits some of them. The table lists roughly 150,000 clones, approximately 80% of them singletons. Sequencing was carried out using PBMCs. These receptors all stem from a woman between 40 and 55 years old in good health and CMV-seronegative. CDR3s include the opening cysteine and the closing phenylalanine or tryptophan. The order of the fields is J gene, V gene, CDR3 protein.

j_gene: TRBJ1-1; v_gene: TRBV7-2; CDR3aa: CASSPAGVMNTEAFF
j_gene: TRBJ2-1; v_gene: TRBV6-4; CDR3aa: CASSYTSGGTVNEQFF
j_gene: TRBJ1-1; v_gene: TRBV18; CDR3aa: CASSPPHSQAMNTEAFF
j_gene: TRBJ1-5; v_gene: TRBV19; CDR3aa: CASGLGRDQPQHF
j_gene: TRBJ1-1; v_gene: TRBV7-9; CDR3aa: CASSFGDPNTEAFF
j_gene: TRBJ2-1; v_gene: TRBV5-4; CDR3aa: CASSAGQGRDEQFF
j_gene: TRBJ2-6; v_gene: TRBV2; CDR3aa: CARSRGSGANVLTF
j_gene: TRBJ2-2; v_gene: TRBV19; CDR3aa: CASTLSRGTGELFF
j_gene: TRBJ1-2; v_gene: TRBV15; CDR3aa: CATSSAGRLYGYTF
j_gene: TRBJ2-3; v_gene: TRBV6-5; CDR3aa: CASSPLSADTQYF
j_gene: TRBJ2-7; v_gene: TRBV6-5; CDR3aa: CASSYLAGGTYEQYF
j_gene: TRBJ2-7; v_gene: TRBV21-1; CDR3aa: CASSKVFRVLAGEIEQYF
j_gene: TRBJ1-4; v_gene: TRBV4-1; CDR3aa: CASSFAGVREKLFF
j_gene: TRBJ2-3; v_gene: TRBV5-6; CDR3aa: CASSLRGLAGKTPTDTQYF
j_gene: TRBJ1-2; v_gene: TRBV28; CDR3aa: CASSGTDTNYGYTF
j_gene: TRBJ2-4; v_gene: TRBV10-1; CDR3aa: CATPGGLELAKNSQYF
j_gene: TRBJ1-1; v_gene: TRBV5-6; CDR3aa: CASSLLPGQLAGQAFF
j_gene: TRBJ2-7; v_gene: TRBV6-5; CDR3aa: CASSETVAYEQYF
j_gene: TRBJ2-7; v_gene: TRBV6-1; CDR3aa: CASSDRKTGSYEQYF
j_gene: TRBJ2-5; v_gene: TRBV29-1; CDR3aa: CSVETGWYQETQYF
j_gene: TRBJ1-5; v_gene: TRBV27; CDR3aa: CASSLGTAWPQHF
j_gene: TRBJ2-7; v_gene: TRBV5-1; CDR3aa: CASSLGGTDSYEQYF
j_gene: TRBJ2-7; v_gene: TRBV10-3; CDR3aa: CAISGRGAERREEQYF
j_gene: TRBJ2-1; v_gene: TRBV6-1; CDR3aa: CASSERPVTLAEQFF
j_gene: TRBJ2-7; v_gene: TRBV7-9; CDR3aa: CASSLGVGYEQYF
j_gene: TRBJ2-6; v_gene: TRBV7-9; CDR3aa: CSSSFYGSGANGLTF
j_gene: TRBJ2-3; v_gene: TRBV6-1; CDR3aa: CASSEVSHTQYF
j_gene: TRBJ2-3; v_gene: TRBV19; CDR3aa: CASSIDPSGGLSSSTDTQYF
j_gene: TRBJ2-5; v_gene: TRBV7-3; CDR3aa: CASSSPGLGTQYF
j_gene: TRBJ2-1; v_gene: TRBV7-2; CDR3aa: CASSLAGGPVNEQFF
j_gene: TRBJ1-4; v_gene: TRBV10-1; CDR3aa: CASSETASREKLFF
j_gene: TRBJ1-1; v_gene: TRBV18; CDR3aa: CASSLWTGRGDTEAFF
j_gene: TRBJ1-4; v_gene: TRBV9; CDR3aa: CASSVTTGEKLFF
j_gene: TRBJ2-5; v_gene: TRBV5-1; CDR3aa: CASSLGPGNLETQYF
j_gene: TRBJ2-3; v_gene: TRBV5-4; CDR3aa: CASSLASGGPTDTQYF
j_gene: TRBJ2-2; v_gene: TRBV9; CDR3aa: CASTPGGAAGELFF
j_gene: TRBJ2-7; v_gene: TRBV29-1; CDR3aa: CSVMTGHSYEQYF
j_gene: TRBJ2-3; v_gene: TRBV10-3; CDR3aa: CAISEPGQGSTDTQYF
j_gene: TRBJ2-2; v_gene: TRBV5-7; CDR3aa: CASSQRDRLTGELFF
j_gene: TRBJ2-1; v_gene: TRBV28; CDR3aa: CASSLELRQFF
j_gene: TRBJ2-5; v_gene: TRBV7-2; CDR3aa: CASSLGGGWEQYF
j_gene: TRBJ2-5; v_gene: TRBV9; CDR3aa: CASSVVVPGTQYF
j_gene: TRBJ1-2; v_gene: TRBV6-5; CDR3aa: CASSYSMGAQSYGYTF
j_gene: TRBJ1-2; v_gene: TRBV5-6; CDR3aa: CASSWGSGGRGYTF
j_gene: TRBJ2-2; v_gene: TRBV28; CDR3aa: CASRARGSRELFF
j_gene: TRBJ1-2; v_gene: TRBV2; CDR3aa: CASSRGQRYGYTF
j_gene: TRBJ2-6; v_gene: TRBV11-2; CDR3aa: CASSLQGAGANVLTF
j_gene: TRBJ2-1; v_gene: TRBV7-2; CDR3aa: CASSLAMGEGWNEQFF
j_gene: TRBJ2-3; v_gene: TRBV29-1; CDR3aa: CSVRGFDTQYF
j_gene: TRBJ2-2; v_gene: TRBV6-1; CDR3aa: CASRQGTTGELFF
j_gene: TRBJ2-7; v_gene: TRBV6-5; CDR3aa: CASSYRRGPTYEQYF
j_gene: TRBJ1-1; v_gene: TRBV5-6; CDR3aa: CASSYRDPEAFF